This T cell receptor (beta chain) was sequenced during a study of cytomegalovirus exposure and HLA in healthy donors. A multiplex PCR was run with 60 Vbeta primers and 13 Jbeta primers. The protocol was immunoSEQ multiplex PCR, while the TCRdb copy is restricted to in-frame clones and leaves out a portion. The sample shows approximately 240,000 clones, 70% to 85% of them seen only once. Sequencing was performed on PBMCs. This receptor was identified in a middle-aged woman in good health and CMV-seronegative.

The CDR3 nucleotides are TGTGCCAGCAGTGTTACCGGGGGAGGCTACACCTTC. Its protein product is CASSVTGGGYTF. The rearrangement joins TRBV6-6 to TRBJ1-2; D is perhaps TRBD1 (5 bases). The V gene lost 5 bases and the J gene lost 8 bases, with 12 bases spanning the gap. There are 12 residues in the CDR3. Germline loops: CDR1 MNHNY, CDR2 SVGAGI (reference sequence).